This TCR beta chain was captured in a study of blood T cells in healthy people across ages. Study-wide results and caveats: The study found more naive CD4+ cells and higher diversity in long-lived than aged donors.

Comment on this clonotype: Its specificity is not known.

The CDR3 contains 15 residues. V was shortened by 4 bases and J by 0 bases, with 11 bases between the two germline ends. Germline V gene sequence: CDR1 MNHEY, CDR2 SVGEGT. Each donor had ten milliliters of peripheral blood drawn. PBMCs, at least 6.5 million per sample, were isolated. Primed by a sample-barcoded 5' primer and a J-beta primer mix, a second PCR proceeded for roughly 7 to 11 cycles. MiXCR was run by TCRdb on the 5' RACE reads, yielding one entry per CDR3 protein. Here the sample spans 2 million or so distinct CDR3 sequences, 49% being singletons. This chain joins TRBV6-2 or TRBV6-3 and TRBJ2-3; D remains ambiguous. What was sequenced was blood. This sequence was found in a middle-aged woman in good health. The CDR3: CASSWDTFSTDTQYF. The CDR3 bases are TGTGCCAGCAGTTGGGATACCTTTAGCACAGATACGCAGTATTTT.